This TCR beta chain was identified during a study of OX40 agonist ivuxolimab in advanced cancers. This CDR3 is 16 amino acids long. J gave up 5 bases and V 5 bases, and 10 bases lay outside the gene matches. The germline V gene encodes CDR1 SGHVS and CDR2 FQNEAQ. Data came from immunoSEQ multiplex PCR; TCRdb stores just in-frame clones and leaves some out. Of some 87,000 clones detected, roughly 88% appear once; the ten largest clones hold 0.72%. The receptor comes from an adult with an advanced solid tumor such as melanoma, head and neck, liver or kidney cancer. Sample: CD4+ or CD8+ T cells sorted from blood, taken in a trial of the OX40 agonist ivuxolimab. V usage is TRBV7-8 and J usage is TRBJ2-3; 10 bases line up with TRBD2. CDR3 sequence: CASSPKIAGGQDTQYF. The CDR3 DNA reads TGTGCCAGCAGCCCAAAAATAGCGGGGGGCCAAGATACGCAGTATTTT.